The T cell receptor (beta chain) described here comes from a study of blood T cell repertoires in COVID-19. Across the whole study: Some COVID-19 samples were acute and others convalescent; all came from the United States, Italy and Spain. The analysed material was cDNA or gDNA that came from T cells, B-cell-depleted T cells, or PBMCs.

The J segment lost 4 bases and the V segment lost 1 base, leaving 4 bases of the junction unmatched. This CDR3 contains 15 residues. Germline V gene sequence: CDR1 KGHSH, CDR2 LQKENI. Per the study methods: Reference gene primer amplification in the assay estimated nucleated cell counts. This table comes from immunoSEQ multiplex PCR, and its TCRdb copy is limited to in-frame clones, with some not included. V and J calls and clone size come straight from that table; D and trimming were deduced from the DNA. This sample has around 260,000 clones; approximately 85% occur once, and the top ten carry 0.75% to 0.95%. Seattle's enrolled individuals joined amid active infection and were then monitored longitudinally.

The sequence came from a human donor with COVID-19, enrolled during active disease. The donor label of this sample is uncertain. The specimen was peripheral blood. V gene TRBV18 combines with J gene TRBJ1-3, with 7 bases lining up with TRBD1. For the CDR3, the DNA is TGTGCCAGCTCACCACGAGGGGGCGAAGGAAACACCATATATTTT. Its translation: CASSPRGGEGNTIYF.